This TCR beta chain was recorded in a study of blood T cell repertoires in COVID-19. The CDR3 loop spans 12 amino acids. The germline V gene has CDR1 GTSNPN and CDR2 SVGIG (reference sequence). Trimming stripped 0 bases from V and 14 bases from J, with 11 bases between. TCRdb keeps only in-frame clones here, not all; method: immunoSEQ multiplex PCR. The table includes 310,000 or so clones, 90% detected once. The J gene is TRBJ1-6, the V gene TRBV30; tentatively, D is TRBD1 (6 bases). This TCR was recovered from a woman in her late teens or twenties with acute COVID-19. The specimen was PBMCs or T cells enriched from blood (not recorded which). As DNA, the CDR3 is TGTGCCTGGAGTGTAACAGGGAGGGCCCTCCACTTT. Its protein product is CAWSVTGRALHF.